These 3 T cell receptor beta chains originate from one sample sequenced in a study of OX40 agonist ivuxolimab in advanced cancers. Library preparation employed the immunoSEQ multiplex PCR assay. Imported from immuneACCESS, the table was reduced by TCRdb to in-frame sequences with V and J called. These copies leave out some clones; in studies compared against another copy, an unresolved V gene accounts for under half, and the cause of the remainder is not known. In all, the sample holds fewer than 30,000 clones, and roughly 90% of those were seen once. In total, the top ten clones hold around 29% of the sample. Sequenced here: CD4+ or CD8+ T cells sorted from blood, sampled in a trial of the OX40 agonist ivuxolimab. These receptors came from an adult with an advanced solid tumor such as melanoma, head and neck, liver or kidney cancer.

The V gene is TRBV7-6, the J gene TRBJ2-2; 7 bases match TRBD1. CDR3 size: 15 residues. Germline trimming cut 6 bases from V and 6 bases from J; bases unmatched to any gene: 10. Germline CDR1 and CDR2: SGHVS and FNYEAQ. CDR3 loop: CASSPDRVGAGELFF. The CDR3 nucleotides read TGTGCCAGCAGTCCCGACAGGGTAGGGGCCGGGGAGCTGTTTTTT.

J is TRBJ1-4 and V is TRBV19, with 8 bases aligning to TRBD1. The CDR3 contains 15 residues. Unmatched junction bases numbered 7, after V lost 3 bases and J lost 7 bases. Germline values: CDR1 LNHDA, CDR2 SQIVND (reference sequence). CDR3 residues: CASSISGQGFEKLFF. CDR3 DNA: TGTGCCAGTAGTATCAGCGGACAGGGATTTGAAAAACTGTTTTTT.

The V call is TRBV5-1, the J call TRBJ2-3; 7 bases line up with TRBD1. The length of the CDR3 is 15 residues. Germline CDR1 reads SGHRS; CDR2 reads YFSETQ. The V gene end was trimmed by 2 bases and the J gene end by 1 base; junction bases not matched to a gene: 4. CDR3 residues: CASSFTGQGTDTQYF. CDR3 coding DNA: TGCGCCAGCAGCTTTACCGGACAGGGCACAGATACGCAGTATTTT.